This TCR beta chain was documented in a study of T cell responses to AZD1222 COVID-19 vaccine. Study-wide results and caveats: The sample set comprised mostly white British donors with more females, and clonal diversity was possibly underestimated. Seropositive status at baseline applied to only six AZD1222 recipients. Rises in breadth and depth of Spike-specific TCRs came after two AZD1222 doses.

Measured with immunoSEQ multiplex PCR; TCRdb has only the in-frame clones, and not every one. Of about 110,000 clones in the sample, about 92% were seen once. Trimming removed 5 bases at V and 6 bases at J, with 10 bases between. This CDR3 region has 12 residues. Looked up from germline, CDR1 is MNHNY and CDR2 is SVGAGI (reference sequence). Of note for this clone: The antigen is not known.

This clonotype was obtained from an adult in good health. The chain recombines TRBV6-6 with TRBJ1-1; possibly TRBD1 for D (5 bases). The sample in question was peripheral blood, obtained on day 0 of MenACWY control vaccination. CDR3 DNA sequence: TGTGCCAGCAGTGCAGGGACCGCTGAAGCTTTCTTT. This gives the protein CASSAGTAEAFF.